This T cell receptor (beta chain) was recorded in a study of blood T cell repertoires in COVID-19. Study details: Donors in the United States, Italy and Spain gave samples during acute or convalescent COVID-19. Sample material is recorded as cDNA or gDNA derived from T cells, B-cell-depleted T cells, or PBMCs.

Source study methods: From reference gene primer amplification, estimates of nucleated cell counts were derived. Profiling relied on immunoSEQ multiplex PCR, and the TCRdb table lists in-frame clones only, not all of them. V, J and clone size are taken as reported in that table, and D and trimming were inferred from the DNA itself. The sample contains over 50,000 clones, 65% to 90% of which appear only once. This clone appeared a single time. Germline trimming cut 1 base from V and 3 bases from J; bases unmatched to any gene: 10. This CDR3 is 17 amino acids long. From germline, CDR1 is MGHRA and CDR2 YSYEKL.

Material for sequencing was peripheral blood. The sequence was collected from a human donor in a cohort sampled during active COVID-19. The chain joins TRBV4-1 to TRBJ2-5; TRBD2 agrees at 8 bases. CDR3 residues: CASSQGGLAGGKETQYF. DNA of the CDR3: TGCGCCAGCAGCCAAGGGGGATTGGCGGGAGGCAAAGAGACCCAGTACTTC.